This T cell receptor (beta chain) appears in the sequencing data of a study of post-analysis software for immune sequencing data. Study-level background: Patients with relapsing-remitting, secondary progressive and progressive-relapsing multiple sclerosis courses were all represented. Overall study findings and caveats: Among multiple sclerosis patients, normalized Chao1 diversity was significantly below that of controls. When the samples were clustered directly with F measure, those that had been prepared in the same batch showed strong co-clustering.

CDR3 length: 13 residues. The germline V gene encodes CDR1 LGHDT and CDR2 YNNKEL (reference sequence). Trimming removed 3 bases from V and 0 bases from J, with 5 bases in between. Regarding this clonotype: Its antigen is not identified.

Prepared libraries of TCR beta cDNA carried unique molecular identifiers. Each batch of roughly 0.95 to 10 million T cells produced 500,000 to 550,000 cDNA molecules. TCRdb called the PCR reads again in MiXCR, with one record for every CDR3 protein. Of 150,000 to 200,000 distinct CDR3 sequences listed, 35% to 40% were seen once; the top ten hold around 30%. J is TRBJ2-5 and V is TRBV3-1; no firm D call. The material sequenced was blood, taken after autologous hematopoietic stem cell transplantation. The receptor's source is a girl between 5 and 17 years old with multiple sclerosis. CDR3 DNA sequence: TGTGCCAGCAGCCAGGCCAACCAAGAGACCCAGTACTTC. Protein product: CASSQANQETQYF.